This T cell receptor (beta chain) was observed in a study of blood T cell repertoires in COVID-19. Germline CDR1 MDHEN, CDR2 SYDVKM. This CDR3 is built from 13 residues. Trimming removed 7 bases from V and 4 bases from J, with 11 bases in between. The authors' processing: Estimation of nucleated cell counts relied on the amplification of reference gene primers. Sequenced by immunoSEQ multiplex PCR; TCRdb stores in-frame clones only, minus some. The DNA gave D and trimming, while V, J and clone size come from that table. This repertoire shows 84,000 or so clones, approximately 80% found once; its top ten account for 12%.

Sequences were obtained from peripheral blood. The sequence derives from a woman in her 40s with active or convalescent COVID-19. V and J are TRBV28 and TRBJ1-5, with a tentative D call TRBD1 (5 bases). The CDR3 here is CASKDRYNQPQHF. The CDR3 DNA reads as TGTGCCAGCAAAGACAGATATAATCAGCCCCAGCATTTT.